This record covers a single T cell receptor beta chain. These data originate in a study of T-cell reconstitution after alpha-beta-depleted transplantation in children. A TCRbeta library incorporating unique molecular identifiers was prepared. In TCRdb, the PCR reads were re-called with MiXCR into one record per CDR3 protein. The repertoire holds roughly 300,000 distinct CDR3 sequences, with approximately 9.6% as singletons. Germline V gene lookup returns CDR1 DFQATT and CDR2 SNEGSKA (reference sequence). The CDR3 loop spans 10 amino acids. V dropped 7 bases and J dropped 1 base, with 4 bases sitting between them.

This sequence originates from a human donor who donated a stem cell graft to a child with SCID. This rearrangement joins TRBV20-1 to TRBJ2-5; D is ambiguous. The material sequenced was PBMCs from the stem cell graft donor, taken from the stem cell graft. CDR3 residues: CSGSQETQYF. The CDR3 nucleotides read TGCAGTGGGTCCCAAGAGACCCAGTACTTC.